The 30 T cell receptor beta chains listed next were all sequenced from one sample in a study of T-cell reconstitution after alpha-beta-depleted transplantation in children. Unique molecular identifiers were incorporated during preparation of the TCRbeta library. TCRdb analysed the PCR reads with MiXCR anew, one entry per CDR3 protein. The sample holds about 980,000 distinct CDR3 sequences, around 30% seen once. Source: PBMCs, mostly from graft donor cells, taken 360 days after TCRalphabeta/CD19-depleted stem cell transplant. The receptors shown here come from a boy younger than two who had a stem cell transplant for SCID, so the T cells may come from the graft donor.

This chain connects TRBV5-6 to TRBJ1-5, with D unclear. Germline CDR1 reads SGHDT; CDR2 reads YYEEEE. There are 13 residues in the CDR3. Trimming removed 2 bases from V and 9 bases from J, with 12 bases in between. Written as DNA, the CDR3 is TGTGCCAGCAGCTTAAAAGGCATGGGGCCCCAGCATTTT. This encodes CASSLKGMGPQHF. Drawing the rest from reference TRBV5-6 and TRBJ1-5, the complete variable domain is DAGVTQSPTHLIKTRGQQVTLRCSPKSGHDTVSWYQQALGQGPQFIFQYYEEEERQRGNFPDRFSGHQFPNYSSELNVNALLLGDSALYLCASSLKGMGPQHFGDGTRLSIL.

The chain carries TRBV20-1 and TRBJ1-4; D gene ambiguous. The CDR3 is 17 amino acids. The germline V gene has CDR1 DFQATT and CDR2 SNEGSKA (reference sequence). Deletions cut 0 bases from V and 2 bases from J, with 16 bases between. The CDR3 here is CSARDQGLVFTNEKLFF. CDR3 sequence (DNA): TGCAGTGCTAGAGATCAAGGGTTGGTTTTCACTAATGAAAAACTGTTTTTT.

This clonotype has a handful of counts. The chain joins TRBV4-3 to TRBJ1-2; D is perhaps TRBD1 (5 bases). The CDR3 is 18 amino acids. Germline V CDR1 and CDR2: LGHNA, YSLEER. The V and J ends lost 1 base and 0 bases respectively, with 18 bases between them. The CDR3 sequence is CASSQGRSSGTSNYGYTF. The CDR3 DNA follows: TGCGCCAGCAGCCAAGGCCGGTCTTCCGGGACCTCTAACTATGGCTACACCTTC.

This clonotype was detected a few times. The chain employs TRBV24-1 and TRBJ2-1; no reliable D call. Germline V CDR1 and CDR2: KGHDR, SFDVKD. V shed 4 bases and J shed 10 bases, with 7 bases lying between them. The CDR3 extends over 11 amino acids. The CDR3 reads CATSDTTEQFF. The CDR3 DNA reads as TGTGCCACCAGTGACACGACGGAGCAGTTCTTC.

The CDR3 nucleotides read TGCGCCAGCAGCCAAGAGTTCGACCTCTGGGGGACAGAGACCCAGTACTTC. This codes for CASSQEFDLWGTETQYF. This rearrangement joins TRBV4-3 to TRBJ2-5; D is possibly TRBD1 or TRBD2 (5 bases each). V was trimmed by 0 bases and J by 4 bases, leaving 18 bases between them. CDR1 LGHNA and CDR2 YSLEER come from the germline V gene. The CDR3 is made up of 17 amino acids.

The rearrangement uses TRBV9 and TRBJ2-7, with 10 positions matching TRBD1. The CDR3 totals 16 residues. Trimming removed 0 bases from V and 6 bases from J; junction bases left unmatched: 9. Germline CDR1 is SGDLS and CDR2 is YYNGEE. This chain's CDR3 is CASSVDLRQGACEQYF. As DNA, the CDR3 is TGTGCCAGCAGCGTAGACCTCAGACAGGGGGCCTGCGAGCAGTACTTC.

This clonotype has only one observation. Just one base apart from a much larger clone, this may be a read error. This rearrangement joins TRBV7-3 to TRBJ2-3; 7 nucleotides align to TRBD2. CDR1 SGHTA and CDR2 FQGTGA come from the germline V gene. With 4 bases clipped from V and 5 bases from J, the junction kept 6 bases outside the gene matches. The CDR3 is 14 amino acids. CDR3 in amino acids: CASSSELAIDTQYF. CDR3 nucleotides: TGTGCCAGCAGCTCGGAACTAGCGATAGATACGCAGTATTTT.

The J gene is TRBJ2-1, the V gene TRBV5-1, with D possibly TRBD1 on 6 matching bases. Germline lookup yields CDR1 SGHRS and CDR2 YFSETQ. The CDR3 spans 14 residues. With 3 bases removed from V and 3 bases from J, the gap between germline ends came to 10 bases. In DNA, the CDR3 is TGCGCCAGCAGCTCCCAGACAGGCTACAATGAGCAGTTCTTC. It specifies CASSSQTGYNEQFF.

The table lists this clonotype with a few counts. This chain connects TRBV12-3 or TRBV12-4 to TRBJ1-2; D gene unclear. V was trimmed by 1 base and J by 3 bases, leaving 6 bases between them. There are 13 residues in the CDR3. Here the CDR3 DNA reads TGTGCCAGCAGTTTAGAACGGTACTATGGCTACACCTTC. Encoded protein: CASSLERYYGYTF.

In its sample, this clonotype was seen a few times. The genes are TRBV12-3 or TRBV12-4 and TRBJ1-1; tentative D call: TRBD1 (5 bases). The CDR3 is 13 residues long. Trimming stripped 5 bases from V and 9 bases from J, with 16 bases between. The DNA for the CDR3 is TGTGCCAGCAGTCCCTCGCCAGGGCCGAAAGCTTTCTTT. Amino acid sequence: CASSPSPGPKAFF.

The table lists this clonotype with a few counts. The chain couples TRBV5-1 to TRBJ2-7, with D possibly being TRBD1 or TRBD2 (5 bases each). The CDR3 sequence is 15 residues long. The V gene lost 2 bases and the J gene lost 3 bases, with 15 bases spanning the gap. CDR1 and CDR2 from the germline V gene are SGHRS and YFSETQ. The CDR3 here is CASSLGTGSFYEQYF. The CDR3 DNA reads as TGCGCCAGCAGCTTAGGGACCGGATCGTTCTACGAGCAGTACTTC. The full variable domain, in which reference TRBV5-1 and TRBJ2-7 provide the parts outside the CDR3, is KAGVTQTPRYLIKTRGQQVTLSCSPISGHRSVSWYQQTPGQGLQFLFEYFSETQRNKGNFPGRFSGRQFSNSRSEMNVSTLELGDSALYLCASSLGTGSFYEQYFGPGTRLTVT.

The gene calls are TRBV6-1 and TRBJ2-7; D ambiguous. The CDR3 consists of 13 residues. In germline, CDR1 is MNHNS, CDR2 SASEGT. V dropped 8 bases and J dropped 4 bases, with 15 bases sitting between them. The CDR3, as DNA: TGTGCCAGCGGCCCCGTGGGATCTTACGAGCAGTACTTC. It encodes CASGPVGSYEQYF.

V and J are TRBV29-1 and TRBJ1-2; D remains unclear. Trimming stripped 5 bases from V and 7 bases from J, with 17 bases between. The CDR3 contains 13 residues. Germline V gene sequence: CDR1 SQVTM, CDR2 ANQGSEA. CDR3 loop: CSVTSARGGGYTF. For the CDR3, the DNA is TGCAGCGTTACCTCGGCCCGAGGTGGTGGCTACACCTTC.

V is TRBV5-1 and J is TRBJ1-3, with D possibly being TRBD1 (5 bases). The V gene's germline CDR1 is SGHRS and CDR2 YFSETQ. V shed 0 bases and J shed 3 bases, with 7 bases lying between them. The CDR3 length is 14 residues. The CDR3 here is CASSLDRLGNTIYF. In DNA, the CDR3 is TGCGCCAGCAGCTTGGACAGGCTTGGAAACACCATATATTTT.

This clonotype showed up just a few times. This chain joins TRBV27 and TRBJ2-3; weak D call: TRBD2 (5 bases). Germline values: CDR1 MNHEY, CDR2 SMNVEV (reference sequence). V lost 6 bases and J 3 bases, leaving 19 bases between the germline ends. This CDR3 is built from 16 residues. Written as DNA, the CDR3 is TGTGCCAGCAGCGCCTTCTCAGCGGTGGGGACAGATACGCAGTATTTT. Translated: CASSAFSAVGTDTQYF.

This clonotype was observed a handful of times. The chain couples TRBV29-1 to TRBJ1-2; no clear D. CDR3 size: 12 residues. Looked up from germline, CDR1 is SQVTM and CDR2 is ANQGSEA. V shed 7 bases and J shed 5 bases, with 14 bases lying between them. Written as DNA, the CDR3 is TGCAGCGCCTACGGGGAGGTGTATGGCTACACCTTC. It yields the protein CSAYGEVYGYTF.

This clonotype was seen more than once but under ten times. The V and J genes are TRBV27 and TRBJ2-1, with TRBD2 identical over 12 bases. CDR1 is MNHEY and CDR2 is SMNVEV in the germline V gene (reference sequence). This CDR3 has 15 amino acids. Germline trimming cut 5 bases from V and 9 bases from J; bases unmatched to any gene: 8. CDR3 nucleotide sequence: TGTGCCAGCAGTAAGACTAGCGGGGGCCTAGTTGAGCAGTTCTTC. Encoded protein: CASSKTSGGLVEQFF.

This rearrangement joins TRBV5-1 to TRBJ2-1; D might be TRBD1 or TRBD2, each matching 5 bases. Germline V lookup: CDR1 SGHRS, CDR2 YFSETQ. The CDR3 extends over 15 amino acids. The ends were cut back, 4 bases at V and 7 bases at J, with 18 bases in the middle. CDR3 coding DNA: TGCGCCAGCAGCCCCCACCCCGGGGCGCCTAATGAGCAGTTCTTC. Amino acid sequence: CASSPHPGAPNEQFF.

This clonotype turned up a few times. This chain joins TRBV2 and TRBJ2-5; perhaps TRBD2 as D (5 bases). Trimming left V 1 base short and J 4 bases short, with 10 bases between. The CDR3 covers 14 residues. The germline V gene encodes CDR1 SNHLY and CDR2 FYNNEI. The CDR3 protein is CASSEGRVGETQYF. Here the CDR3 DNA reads TGTGCCAGCAGTGAAGGGCGGGTCGGAGAGACCCAGTACTTC.

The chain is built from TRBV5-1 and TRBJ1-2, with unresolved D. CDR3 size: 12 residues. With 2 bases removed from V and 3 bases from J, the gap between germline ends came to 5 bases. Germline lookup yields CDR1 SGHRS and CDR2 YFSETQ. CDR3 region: CASSFLDYGYTF. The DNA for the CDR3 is TGCGCCAGCAGCTTCCTGGACTATGGCTACACCTTC. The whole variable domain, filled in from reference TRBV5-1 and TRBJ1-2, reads KAGVTQTPRYLIKTRGQQVTLSCSPISGHRSVSWYQQTPGQGLQFLFEYFSETQRNKGNFPGRFSGRQFSNSRSEMNVSTLELGDSALYLCASSFLDYGYTFGSGTRLTVV.

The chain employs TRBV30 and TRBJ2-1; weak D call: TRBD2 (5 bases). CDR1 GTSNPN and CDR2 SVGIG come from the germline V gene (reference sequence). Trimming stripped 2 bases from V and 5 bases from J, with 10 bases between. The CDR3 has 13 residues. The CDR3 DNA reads TGTGCCTGGAGTACGACGGGGAACAATGAGCAGTTCTTC. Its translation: CAWSTTGNNEQFF.

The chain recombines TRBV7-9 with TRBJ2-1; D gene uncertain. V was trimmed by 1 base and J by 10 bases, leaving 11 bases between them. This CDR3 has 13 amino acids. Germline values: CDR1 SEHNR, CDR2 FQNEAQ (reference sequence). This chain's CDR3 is CASSLGVGPEQFF. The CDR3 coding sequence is TGTGCCAGCAGCTTAGGGGTCGGGCCAGAGCAGTTCTTC.

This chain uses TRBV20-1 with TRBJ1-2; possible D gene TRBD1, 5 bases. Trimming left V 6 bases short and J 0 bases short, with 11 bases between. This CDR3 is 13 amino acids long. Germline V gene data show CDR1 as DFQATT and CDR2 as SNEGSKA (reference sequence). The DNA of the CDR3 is TGCAGTGCGAGGGACTTAACTAACTATGGCTACACCTTC. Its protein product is CSARDLTNYGYTF.

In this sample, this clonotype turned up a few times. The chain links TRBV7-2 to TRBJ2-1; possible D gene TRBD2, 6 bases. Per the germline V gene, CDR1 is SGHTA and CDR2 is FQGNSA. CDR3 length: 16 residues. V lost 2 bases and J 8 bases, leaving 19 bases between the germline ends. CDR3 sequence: CASSLQRVGNTDEQFF. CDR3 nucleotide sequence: TGTGCCAGCAGCTTACAGCGGGTGGGTAATACTGATGAGCAGTTCTTC. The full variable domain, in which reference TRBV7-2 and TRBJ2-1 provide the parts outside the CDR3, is GAGVSQSPSNKVTEKGKDVELRCDPISGHTALYWYRQSLGQGLEFLIYFQGNSAPDKSGLPSDRFSAERTGGSVSTLTIQRTQQEDSAVYLCASSLQRVGNTDEQFFGPGTRLTVL.

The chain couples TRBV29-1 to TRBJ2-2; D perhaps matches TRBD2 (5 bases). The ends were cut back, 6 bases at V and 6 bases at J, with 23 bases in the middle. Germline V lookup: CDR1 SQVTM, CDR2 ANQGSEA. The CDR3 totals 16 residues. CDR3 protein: CSVQKRPRGASGELFF. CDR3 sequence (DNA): TGCAGCGTCCAAAAGCGCCCCCGGGGAGCTTCCGGGGAGCTGTTTTTT.

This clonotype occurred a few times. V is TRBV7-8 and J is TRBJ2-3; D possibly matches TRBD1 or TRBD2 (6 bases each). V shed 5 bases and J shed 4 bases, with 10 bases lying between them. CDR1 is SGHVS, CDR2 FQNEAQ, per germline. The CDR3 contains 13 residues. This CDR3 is CASSHREADTQYF. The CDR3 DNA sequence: TGTGCCAGCAGCCACAGGGAGGCAGATACGCAGTATTTT.

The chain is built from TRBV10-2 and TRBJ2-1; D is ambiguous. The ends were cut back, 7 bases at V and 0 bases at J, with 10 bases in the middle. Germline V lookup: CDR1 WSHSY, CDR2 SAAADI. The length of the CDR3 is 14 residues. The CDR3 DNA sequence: TGCGCCAGCAATTCCCTAGACTCCTACAATGAGCAGTTCTTC. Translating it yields CASNSLDSYNEQFF.

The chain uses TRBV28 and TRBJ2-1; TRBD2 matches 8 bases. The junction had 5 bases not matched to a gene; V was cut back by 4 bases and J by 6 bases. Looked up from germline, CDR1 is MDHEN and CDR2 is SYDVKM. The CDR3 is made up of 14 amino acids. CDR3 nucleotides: TGTGCCAGCAGTTCTGCGGGGGGAAGCAATGAGCAGTTCTTC. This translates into CASSSAGGSNEQFF.

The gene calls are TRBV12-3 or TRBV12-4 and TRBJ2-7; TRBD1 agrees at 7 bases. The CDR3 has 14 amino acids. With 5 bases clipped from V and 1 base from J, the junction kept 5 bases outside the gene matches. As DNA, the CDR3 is TGTGCCAGCAGTAAGGGACAGCAGTCCTACGAGCAGTACTTC. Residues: CASSKGQQSYEQYF.

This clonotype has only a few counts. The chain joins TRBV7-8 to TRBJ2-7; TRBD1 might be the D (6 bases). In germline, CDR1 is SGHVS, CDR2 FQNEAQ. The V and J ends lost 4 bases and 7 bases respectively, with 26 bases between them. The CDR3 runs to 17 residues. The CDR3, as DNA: TGTGCCAGCAGCTCGCAACCCGTGAGGGGGAAAACGGAAGAGCAGTACTTC. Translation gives CASSSQPVRGKTEEQYF.